The next 22 T cell receptor beta chains were all read from a single sample in a study of glioma-infiltrating T cells. TCR alpha and beta CDR3 regions were amplified from RNA using iRepertoire nested multiplex PCR. TCRdb independently ran MiXCR on the multiplex PCR reads; one entry per CDR3 protein. The profile covers over 100,000 distinct CDR3 sequences, with less than 30% appearing a single time and about 30% taken by the ten largest. The sequenced sample consisted of glioma tissue, nonneoplastic brain tissue, or PBMCs (not recorded which). Receptors originate from a human donor with low-grade glioma or glioblastoma, undergoing nonglioma brain surgery, or in good health (not recorded which).

On this clonotype: This may arise from a read error, as a much more abundant clone is one base away. This chain links TRBV2 with TRBJ2-4; D ambiguous. The CDR3 sequence is 15 residues long. V was trimmed by 6 bases and J by 6 bases, leaving 18 bases between them. The germline V gene has CDR1 SNHLY and CDR2 FYNNEI. CDR3 nucleotides: TGTGCCAGCAGCCCGGGTTTTGAGAGTGTAAACATTCAGTACTTC. This gives the protein CASSPGFESVNIQYF. Full variable domain (remainder filled in from reference TRBV2 and TRBJ2-4): EPEVTQTPSHQVTQMGQEVILRCVPISNHLYFYWYRQILGQKVEFLVSFYNNEISEKSEIFDDQFSVERPDGSNFTLKIRSTKLEDSAMYFCASSPGFESVNIQYFGAGTRLSVL.

A note on this clonotype: This sequence may be a read error, since a much larger clone differs from it by one base. The J gene is TRBJ2-1, the V gene TRBV2; no clear D. The CDR3 spans 13 residues. From germline, CDR1 is SNHLY and CDR2 FYNNEI. The CDR3, as DNA: TGTGCCAGCAGTCCCTCCCCCGGTGATGAGCGGTTCTTC. Amino acid sequence: CASSPSPGDERFF.

This clonotype was detected many times. The rearrangement uses TRBV20-1 and TRBJ2-3; D is possibly TRBD2 (6 bases). The CDR3 extends over 15 amino acids. The V gene's germline CDR1 is DFQATT and CDR2 SNEGSKA (reference sequence). Trimming cost V 6 bases and J 9 bases, with 25 bases left between them. The CDR3 DNA reads TGCAGTGCCGGAGGGGAGCGGTCCGCGGCAAGGACGCAGTATTTT. It codes for CSAGGERSAARTQYF.

This clonotype was seen many times. The chain joins TRBV10-1 to TRBJ2-1; 12 bases align to TRBD2. The CDR3 consists of 16 residues. With V trimmed by 2 bases and J by 9 bases, 8 bases remained unmatched. The germline gives CDR1 WNHNN, CDR2 SYGVQD (reference sequence). CDR3 loop: CASSESASGRASEQFF. Written as DNA, the CDR3 is TGCGCCAGCAGTGAGAGCGCTAGCGGGAGGGCCAGTGAGCAGTTCTTC.

This clonotype was detected ten times or more. The chain employs TRBV14 and TRBJ1-2, with no clear D. V lost 0 bases, J lost 6 bases, and 8 bases lay in between. CDR1 and CDR2 (germline): SGHDN, FVKESK. The CDR3 is 13 residues long. The CDR3 spells CASSQDTANGYTF. The CDR3 nucleotides read TGTGCCAGCAGCCAAGATACGGCCAATGGCTACACCTTC. The variable domain in full, with the rest retrieved from reference TRBV14 and TRBJ1-2, is EAGVTQFPSHSVIEKGQTVTLRCDPISGHDNLYWYRRVMGKEIKFLLHFVKESKQDESGMPNNRFLAERTGGTYSTLKVQPAELEDSGVYFCASSQDTANGYTFGSGTRLTVV.

This clonotype appeared once. The chain links TRBV7-2 to TRBJ2-1; D unresolved. Trimming shortened V by 4 bases and J by 4 bases, and 14 bases separated the two germline ends. Germline loops: CDR1 SGHTA, CDR2 FQGNSA. The CDR3 is made up of 15 amino acids. The CDR3 here is CASSSESLSYNEQFF. The CDR3 nucleotides are TGTGCCAGCAGCTCCGAATCCCTCTCATACAATGAGCAGTTCTTC.

The J gene is TRBJ2-7, the V gene TRBV30; TRBD1 might be the D (6 bases). Germline CDR1 and CDR2: GTSNPN and SVGIG (reference sequence). There are 13 residues in the CDR3. Trimming stripped 3 bases from V and 0 bases from J, with 9 bases between. CDR3 amino acids: CAWRTGYSYEQYF. The CDR3 nucleotides read TGTGCCTGGAGAACAGGGTACTCCTACGAGCAGTACTTC.

The sample holds many counts of this clonotype. The CDR3 DNA reads TGCGCCAGCAGCTTACAGAGCTCCTACAATGAGCAGTTCTTC. Translated, it gives CASSLQSSYNEQFF. This chain links TRBV5-1 with TRBJ2-1, with D hard to call. V was cut by 2 bases and J by 0 bases, with 6 bases left in between. This CDR3 comprises 14 residues. Germline V gives CDR1 SGHRS, CDR2 YFSETQ.

Of note for this clonotype: This sequence may be a read error, since a much larger clone differs from it by one base. This chain uses TRBV4-1 with TRBJ1-1, with a weak D call TRBD1 (6 bases). CDR3 length equals 16 residues. Germline CDR1 and CDR2: MGHRA and YSYEKL. V was pared by 1 base and J by 5 bases, with 17 bases between. CDR3 amino acids: CASSQGGARPETEAFF. CDR3 coding DNA: TGCGCCAGCAGCCAAGGGGGGGCCCGACCGGAGACTGAAGCTTTCTTT.

Note on this clonotype: Its ends do not fully match the called genes, so a read error is possible. The chain has TRBV3-1 and TRBJ2-3; tentatively, D is TRBD1 or TRBD2 (5 bases each). The germline gives CDR1 LGHDT, CDR2 YNNKEL (reference sequence). This CDR3 contains 15 residues. CDR3 residues: CASTRYRDPTGTQYF. DNA of the CDR3: TGTGCCAGCACCCGCTACCGGGACCCCACAGGTACGCAGTATTTT.

This clonotype was detected ten times or more. This sequence joins TRBV27 and TRBJ2-3, with D possibly matching TRBD1 (6 bases). The CDR3 consists of 17 residues. Germline CDR1 and CDR2: MNHEY and SMNVEV (reference sequence). The V gene lost 3 bases and the J gene lost 6 bases, with 22 bases spanning the gap. CDR3 sequence: CASSLEAGAGRGDTQYF. The DNA of the CDR3 is TGTGCCAGCAGTTTGGAGGCAGGGGCCGGCCGTGGGGATACGCAGTATTTT.

On this clonotype: The CDR3 carries no conserved terminal phenylalanine or tryptophan, so it likely arises from a read error. The chain uses TRBV20-1 and TRBJ2-7; D is unclear. V dropped 6 bases and J dropped 0 bases, with 21 bases sitting between them. CDR3 length equals 16 residues. The germline CDR1 and CDR2 sequences are DFQATT and SNEGSKA (reference sequence). The CDR3 DNA follows: TGCAGTGCCCAACAAGTGGGCCAGGTTAGCTCCTACGAGCAGTACCTC. It translates to CSAQQVGQVSSYEQYL.

There are many counts of this clonotype. The J gene is TRBJ2-5, the V gene TRBV14; D ambiguous. V dropped 1 base and J dropped 8 bases, with 5 bases sitting between them. Germline loops: CDR1 SGHDN, CDR2 FVKESK. This CDR3 contains 11 residues. CDR3 in DNA: TGTGCCAGCAGCCAAGTGTCAACCCAGTACTTC. Its translation is CASSQVSTQYF.

About this clonotype: A much larger clonotype is one base distant, so this may be a read error. This is likely a read error, given that the CDR3 carries no conserved phenylalanine or tryptophan at its end. The gene calls are TRBV7-3 and TRBJ2-7; no reliable D call. Trimming stripped 2 bases from V and 4 bases from J, with 9 bases between. Per the germline V gene, CDR1 is SGHTA and CDR2 is FQGTGA. The CDR3 extends over 13 amino acids. The CDR3 DNA sequence: TGTGCCAGCAGCTTAGGGAAGGAATACGAGCAGTACTCC. This translates into CASSLGKEYEQYS.

There are many counts of this clonotype. The chain uses TRBV7-2 and TRBJ2-7; possibly TRBD2 for D (5 bases). With 1 base removed from V and 6 bases from J, the gap between germline ends came to 10 bases. This CDR3 has 13 amino acids. Germline loops: CDR1 SGHTA, CDR2 FQGNSA. CDR3 amino acids: CASSLGASTEQYF. The CDR3 DNA reads as TGTGCCAGCAGCTTAGGAGCTAGCACCGAGCAGTACTTC.

This clonotype was observed at least ten times. The rearrangement joins TRBV4-1 to TRBJ1-2; D uncertain. CDR1 is MGHRA, CDR2 YSYEKL, per germline. The V end lost 1 base, the J end lost 5 bases, and 11 bases lay between the germline ends. This CDR3 region has 14 residues. This CDR3 is CASSQVVQLYGYTF. CDR3 in DNA: TGCGCCAGCAGCCAAGTGGTACAGCTTTATGGCTACACCTTC.

This clonotype was detected ten times or more. V is TRBV7-3 and J is TRBJ1-4; a possible D gene is TRBD1 (6 bases). Germline V gene sequence: CDR1 SGHTA, CDR2 FQGTGA. Trimming cost V 5 bases and J 5 bases, with 15 bases left between them. This CDR3 has 15 residues. CDR3 sequence reads: CASSEGGASNEKLFF. CDR3 coding DNA: TGTGCCAGCAGCGAGGGGGGGGCGTCCAATGAAAAACTGTTTTTT.

This clonotype was seen a handful of times. The V gene is TRBV5-1, the J gene TRBJ1-1, with D maybe TRBD1 (5 bases). Germline V gene lookup returns CDR1 SGHRS and CDR2 YFSETQ. This CDR3 region has 14 residues. V lost 6 bases and J 1 base, leaving 13 bases between the germline ends. The CDR3 DNA sequence: TGCGCCAGCAAAGGGGAGGGCGCGAACACTGAAGCTTTCTTT. Translated: CASKGEGANTEAFF. Full variable domain (missing parts from reference TRBV5-1 and TRBJ1-1): KAGVTQTPRYLIKTRGQQVTLSCSPISGHRSVSWYQQTPGQGLQFLFEYFSETQRNKGNFPGRFSGRQFSNSRSEMNVSTLELGDSALYLCASKGEGANTEAFFGQGTRLTVV.

On this clonotype itself: A much larger clone differs from this one at a single base, so this may be a read error. The chain recombines TRBV7-8 with TRBJ2-5; possibly TRBD2 for D (5 bases). This CDR3 is built from 11 residues. In germline, CDR1 is SGHVS, CDR2 FQNEAQ. The CDR3 is CASSLRETRYF. In nucleotides, the CDR3 is TGTGCCAGCAGCTTAAGGGAGACCCGGTACTTC. Looking up the rest from reference TRBV7-8 and TRBJ2-5 gives the full variable domain: GAGVSQSPRYKVAKRGQDVALRCDPISGHVSLFWYQQALGQGPEFLTYFQNEAQLDKSGLPSDRFFAERPEGSVSTLKIQRTQQEDSAVYLCASSLRETRYFGPGTRLLVL.

In this sample, this clonotype turned up many times. The chain employs TRBV6-1 and TRBJ1-2; 9 bases map to TRBD1. The J segment lost 8 bases and the V segment lost 6 bases, leaving 7 bases of the junction unmatched. Germline assignment: CDR1 MNHNS and CDR2 SASEGT. This CDR3 is 13 amino acids long. CDR3 residues: CASRLGTGRGYTF. The CDR3 bases are TGTGCCAGCAGGCTAGGGACAGGGAGAGGCTACACCTTC.

This clonotype appeared a few times. The chain uses TRBV29-1 and TRBJ2-2; TRBD1 agrees at 8 bases. V gave up 4 bases and J gave up 4 bases; unmatched junction bases: 11. The CDR3 length is 16 residues. Germline V gene data show CDR1 as SQVTM and CDR2 as ANQGSEA. DNA for the CDR3: TGCAGCGTTGCCTTCCAGACAGGGGTCGGCACCGGGGAGCTGTTTTTT. Protein sequence: CSVAFQTGVGTGELFF.

Many counts were recorded for this clonotype. J is TRBJ1-5 and V is TRBV6-2 or TRBV6-3; the match to TRBD1 covers 10 bases. The ends lost 6 bases at V and 11 bases at J; junction bases unmatched: 4. The CDR3 spans 12 residues. Germline CDR1 MNHEY, CDR2 SVGEGT. CDR3 nucleotide sequence: TGTGCCAGCAGAGTCGGGACAGGGGCCCAGCATTTT. This translates into CASRVGTGAQHF.